The 15 T cell receptor beta chains below were found in one sample sequenced in a study of Ad26.COV2.S vaccination and SARS-CoV-2 variants. Treatment meaning: roughly 18 received Ad26.COV2.S at low or high dose, single or two shots; 5 received placebo; per-sample allocation not given. Samples analyzed were those drawn on day 63 after the first vaccine or placebo injection. Clones were read by immunoSEQ multiplex PCR, and TCRdb kept only the in-frame ones, dropping some. The sample carries about 280,000 clones, around 87% recorded once. Sequenced here: peripheral blood, sampled in a trial of Ad26.COV2.S vaccine versus placebo. Source of these receptors: a person aged 18 to 59 who received the Ad26.COV2.S COVID-19 vaccine or a placebo.

V gene TRBV6-5 combines with J gene TRBJ2-7; D is possibly TRBD2 (6 bases). V lost 6 bases to trimming and J lost 0 bases, with 15 bases between them. Germline lookup yields CDR1 MNHEY and CDR2 SVGAGI. The CDR3 extends over 15 amino acids. The CDR3 is CASRLDMTSSYEQYF. CDR3 in DNA: TGTGCCAGCAGACTAGACATGACTAGCTCCTACGAGCAGTACTTC.

The chain employs TRBV11-2 and TRBJ2-1, with TRBD2 identical over 12 bases. This CDR3 has 15 residues. Germline V gives CDR1 SGHAT, CDR2 FQNNGV. V was pared by 6 bases and J by 8 bases, with 8 bases of the junction left unmatched. In DNA, the CDR3 is TGTGCCAGCAGTAAGACTAGCGGGAGCTTGTATGAGCAGTTCTTC. Translated, it gives CASSKTSGSLYEQFF.

A few counts support this clone. J is TRBJ1-6 and V is TRBV11-3; perhaps TRBD1 as D (5 bases). The CDR3 is 13 amino acids. CDR1 is SGHNT, CDR2 YENEEA, per germline. Trimming removed 5 bases from V and 7 bases from J, with 9 bases in between. CDR3 region: CASSPTVNSPLHF. The DNA of the CDR3 is TGTGCCAGCAGCCCGACAGTGAATTCACCCCTCCACTTT.

This clone came up once. V usage is TRBV7-8 and J usage is TRBJ2-5; D remains unclear. Germline values: CDR1 SGHVS, CDR2 FQNEAQ. Trimming removed 5 bases from V and 3 bases from J, with 10 bases in between. There are 13 residues in the CDR3. CDR3 sequence (DNA): TGTGCCAGCAGCGCAGAACAAAAAGAGACCCAGTACTTC. This translates into CASSAEQKETQYF.

The chain joins TRBV5-1 to TRBJ2-3, with 8 positions matching TRBD2. The CDR3 extends over 15 amino acids. The V segment lost 2 bases and the J segment 3 bases; nucleotides outside the gene matches: 5. The germline CDR1 and CDR2 sequences are SGHRS and YFSETQ. The DNA for the CDR3 is TGCGCCAGCAGCTTATATGTAGCGGGGACAGATACGCAGTATTTT. Translated, it gives CASSLYVAGTDTQYF. Based on the CDR3 plus reference TRBV5-1 and TRBJ2-3, the full variable domain is KAGVTQTPRYLIKTRGQQVTLSCSPISGHRSVSWYQQTPGQGLQFLFEYFSETQRNKGNFPGRFSGRQFSNSRSEMNVSTLELGDSALYLCASSLYVAGTDTQYFGPGTRLTVL.

This clone showed up just once. The J gene is TRBJ2-5, the V gene TRBV18; maybe TRBD2 (6 bases). V lost 5 bases and J 1 base, leaving 11 bases between the germline ends. This CDR3 region has 14 residues. Germline loops: CDR1 KGHSH, CDR2 LQKENI. The DNA of the CDR3 is TGTGCCAGCTCAACTAGCAGCCCCCAAGAGACCCAGTACTTC. Protein product: CASSTSSPQETQYF.

V is TRBV5-1 and J is TRBJ2-1, with D possibly TRBD1 on 5 matching bases. Trimming cost V 2 bases and J 4 bases, with 13 bases left between them. The CDR3 has 15 residues. The germline CDR1 and CDR2 sequences are SGHRS and YFSETQ. The CDR3 DNA follows: TGCGCCAGCAGCTTCGGACAAGGCGGTTACAATGAGCAGTTCTTC. It translates to CASSFGQGGYNEQFF.

The chain carries TRBV20-1 and TRBJ1-1, with D hard to call. The CDR3 spans 11 residues. The V gene lost 6 bases and the J gene lost 9 bases, with 14 bases spanning the gap. Germline V gene sequence: CDR1 DFQATT, CDR2 SNEGSKA (reference sequence). The CDR3 protein is CSAAFDGQAFF. The CDR3 region has the DNA TGCAGTGCCGCCTTCGACGGTCAAGCTTTCTTT.

This rearrangement joins TRBV6-5 to TRBJ1-5, with a tentative D call TRBD1 (5 bases). There are 14 residues in the CDR3. Trimming stripped 0 bases from V and 6 bases from J, with 9 bases between. Germline V gene sequence: CDR1 MNHEY, CDR2 SVGAGI. The chain's CDR3 is CASSYSGQTQPQHF. Here the CDR3 DNA reads TGTGCCAGCAGTTACTCAGGACAAACTCAGCCCCAGCATTTT.

The chain links TRBV5-1 to TRBJ2-1; D ambiguous. Germline-derived CDR1 and CDR2 are SGHRS and YFSETQ. With 6 bases removed from V and 1 base from J, the gap between germline ends came to 14 bases. The CDR3 is made up of 15 amino acids. CDR3 protein: CASKGQRESYNEQFF. CDR3 DNA sequence: TGCGCCAGCAAAGGTCAGCGCGAGTCCTACAATGAGCAGTTCTTC.

The V gene is TRBV10-1, the J gene TRBJ2-7, with D possibly TRBD1 on 6 matching bases. In germline, CDR1 is WNHNN, CDR2 SYGVQD (reference sequence). This CDR3 contains 15 residues. V dropped 5 bases and J dropped 0 bases, with 14 bases sitting between them. In nucleotides, the CDR3 is TGCGCCAGCAGTCCGGACAGCTCGAGCTCCTACGAGCAGTACTTC. Translated: CASSPDSSSSYEQYF.

The chain recombines TRBV30 with TRBJ2-7; TRBD1 matches 7 bases. The CDR3 contains 11 residues. Trimming at V came to 5 bases and at J to 3 bases, leaving 1 base not matched to a gene. Germline values: CDR1 GTSNPN, CDR2 SVGIG (reference sequence). The CDR3 here is CAWRTGYEQYF. DNA of the CDR3: TGTGCCTGGCGGACAGGCTACGAGCAGTACTTC.

This clone was seen a single time. Additional DNA sequences in this sample encode the identical CDR3. The J gene is TRBJ1-1, the V gene TRBV20-1; D not certain. The V gene's germline CDR1 is DFQATT and CDR2 SNEGSKA (reference sequence). The CDR3 covers 11 residues. The V end was cut by 3 bases, the J end by 1 base, with 3 bases between. The CDR3, as DNA: TGCAGTGCTAGTCGGAACACTGAAGCTTTCTTT. This sequence encodes CSASRNTEAFF.

The V and J genes are TRBV18 and TRBJ1-4; possibly TRBD1 for D (6 bases). CDR1 is KGHSH and CDR2 is LQKENI in the germline V gene. V was cut by 4 bases and J by 4 bases, with 13 bases left in between. CDR3 length: 15 amino acids. The CDR3 is CASSLSGAYNEKLFF. In DNA form, the CDR3 reads TGTGCCAGCTCACTATCAGGGGCGTATAATGAAAAACTGTTTTTT.

This chain links TRBV30 with TRBJ2-3; maybe TRBD2 (6 bases). Per germline, CDR1 GTSNPN and CDR2 SVGIG (reference sequence). There are 14 residues in the CDR3. Trimming removed 2 bases at V and 1 base at J, with 10 bases between. This CDR3 reads CAWSRLDGTDTQYF. CDR3 in DNA: TGTGCCTGGAGTCGACTAGACGGCACAGATACGCAGTATTTT. Together with reference TRBV30 and TRBJ2-3, the CDR3 gives the full variable domain: SQTIHQWPATLVQPVGSPLSLECTVEGTSNPNLYWYRQAAGRGLQLLFYSVGIGQISSEVPQNLSASRPQDRQFILSSKKLLLSDSGFYLCAWSRLDGTDTQYFGPGTRLTVL.